What follows are 32 T cell receptor beta chains derived from one specimen sequenced in a study of beta chain features in type 1 diabetes. Overall study results and limits: TCRB CDR3s from Type 1 diabetes patients were moderately but significantly shorter in all four CD4+ subsets.

These TCRs' antigens remain unknown. Expressed TCRB transcripts were sequenced after all isolated RNA was converted to cDNA. Sequencing was performed with immunoSEQ multiplex PCR; in TCRdb, only in-frame clones are kept and a portion is missing. Here the sample spans 300,000 to 350,000 clones, about 13% being singletons. The sequenced material came from naive CD4+ T cells from blood. The receptors derive from a woman aged 18-35 years with type 1 diabetes.

The V call is TRBV4-3, the J call TRBJ1-1; D is ambiguous. Per the germline V gene, CDR1 is LGHNA and CDR2 is YSLEER. V gave up 1 base and J gave up 2 bases, with 17 bases separating them. This CDR3 contains 17 residues. The CDR3 here is CASSQVFQEVGNTEAFF. Here the CDR3 DNA reads TGCGCCAGCAGCCAAGTATTCCAGGAGGTTGGAAACACTGAAGCTTTCTTT.

This clone was counted only a few times. The chain employs TRBV6-1 and TRBJ1-5, with TRBD1 identical over 7 bases. Losses at the gene ends were 4 bases for V and 5 bases for J; bases not matched to a gene: 2. The CDR3 covers 13 residues. Germline V gives CDR1 MNHNS, CDR2 SASEGT. The CDR3 bases are TGTGCCAGCAGTGGACAGGGTGATCAGCCCCAGCATTTT. It encodes CASSGQGDQPQHF.

The chain couples TRBV5-1 to TRBJ2-7; 7 bases line up with TRBD1. J gave up 2 bases and V 2 bases, and 4 bases lay outside the gene matches. The CDR3 runs 14 residues. The germline gives CDR1 SGHRS, CDR2 YFSETQ. The CDR3 bases are TGCGCCAGCAGCTTAGGGGGACAGACCTACGAGCAGTACTTC. Encoded protein: CASSLGGQTYEQYF.

The DNA of the CDR3 is TGTGCCATCATGGTGCTAGCGGGGGACACAGATACGCAGTATTTT. The encoded protein is CAIMVLAGDTDTQYF. The chain joins TRBV10-3 to TRBJ2-3; 10 nucleotides align to TRBD2. The CDR3 has 15 amino acids. Germline loops: CDR1 ENHRY, CDR2 SYGVKD. J gave up 2 bases and V 7 bases, and 6 bases lay outside the gene matches.

The table lists this clone with a few counts. The chain recombines TRBV2 with TRBJ2-3; 13 positions agree with TRBD2. From germline, CDR1 is SNHLY and CDR2 FYNNEI. The CDR3 is 15 residues long. J gave up 2 bases and V 6 bases, and 2 bases lay outside the gene matches. The CDR3 DNA reads TGTGCCAGCAGACTAGCGGGAGGGTCCACAGATACGCAGTATTTT. This sequence encodes CASRLAGGSTDTQYF.

The chain carries TRBV4-2 and TRBJ2-1; TRBD1 matches 8 bases. The CDR3 runs to 16 residues. Germline V gene lookup returns CDR1 LGHNA and CDR2 YNFKEQ. V was clipped by 3 bases and J by 0 bases; unmatched bases: 4. In DNA, the CDR3 is TGTGCCAGCAGCCATGTGGACAGGGACTCCTACAATGAGCAGTTCTTC. It specifies CASSHVDRDSYNEQFF.

In its sample, this clone was seen a few times. The chain is built from TRBV11-3 and TRBJ2-1; D remains ambiguous. Trimming removed 1 base from V and 6 bases from J, with 4 bases in between. Germline-derived CDR1 and CDR2 are SGHNT and YENEEA. The CDR3 has 12 residues. CDR3 sequence reads: CASSLAINEQFF. CDR3 coding DNA: TGTGCCAGCAGCTTAGCCATCAATGAGCAGTTCTTC.

This clone was seen more than once but under ten times. V usage is TRBV7-2 and J usage is TRBJ2-7, with 9 bases that match TRBD1. With 4 bases clipped from V and 2 bases from J, the junction kept 0 bases outside the gene matches. The CDR3 sequence is 13 residues long. Germline V gene sequence: CDR1 SGHTA, CDR2 FQGNSA. CDR3 loop: CASSWDRAYEQYF. The DNA of the CDR3 is TGTGCCAGCAGCTGGGACAGGGCCTACGAGCAGTACTTC.

There are a few counts of this clone. The chain joins TRBV6-6 to TRBJ2-2; D is possibly TRBD2 (5 bases). CDR3 length: 14 amino acids. CDR1 and CDR2 (germline): MNHNY, SVGAGI (reference sequence). Trimming removed 8 bases from V and 4 bases from J, with 14 bases in between. The CDR3 DNA is TGTGCCAGCCTCCAGCTTAGCGCCACCGGGGAGCTGTTTTTT. Translation: CASLQLSATGELFF.

The genes are TRBV5-1 and TRBJ1-1; 8 bases align to TRBD1. From germline, CDR1 is SGHRS and CDR2 YFSETQ. The CDR3 sequence is 15 residues long. V shed 4 bases and J 4 bases; nucleotides not matched to a gene: 9. The CDR3, as DNA: TGCGCCAGCAGCCGACAGACAGGGGTAGGCACTGAAGCTTTCTTT. It is translated as CASSRQTGVGTEAFF.

The J gene is TRBJ2-2, the V gene TRBV30; perhaps TRBD2 as D (6 bases). Trimming removed 0 bases from V and 8 bases from J, with 16 bases in between. The CDR3 runs 15 residues. CDR1 is GTSNPN and CDR2 is SVGIG in the germline V gene (reference sequence). The CDR3, as DNA: TGTGCCTGGAGTGTAGATGGGCGGGACTGGGGGGAGCTGTTTTTT. Protein sequence: CAWSVDGRDWGELFF.

In the case of this clone: One end of the junction is discordant with germline, which a read error may explain. CDR3: CASSLTSVTIF. CDR3 nucleotide sequence: TGTGCCAGCAGCCTAACTAGCGTTACGATCTTC. The chain carries TRBV5-6 and TRBJ2-1; 7 nucleotides match TRBD2. Germline CDR1 SGHDT, CDR2 YYEEEE. This CDR3 has 11 residues. Using reference TRBV5-6 and TRBJ2-1 for the parts outside the CDR3, the full variable domain is DAGVTQSPTHLIKTRGQQVTLRCSPKSGHDTVSWYQQALGQGPQFIFQYYEEEERQRGNFPDRFSGHQFPNYSSELNVNALLLGDSALYLCASSLTSVTIFGPGTRLTVL.

The chain carries TRBV5-6 and TRBJ2-5; weak D call: TRBD2 (7 bases). The CDR3 consists of 12 residues. From germline, CDR1 is SGHDT and CDR2 YYEEEE. V dropped 4 bases and J dropped 4 bases, with 8 bases sitting between them. Written as DNA, the CDR3 is TGTGCCAGCAGCCGGGGGGCAGAGACCCAGTACTTC. This translates into CASSRGAETQYF.

J is TRBJ2-3 and V is TRBV7-9, with TRBD2 identical over 8 bases. Germline V lookup: CDR1 SEHNR, CDR2 FQNEAQ (reference sequence). The CDR3 length is 15 residues. The V and J ends lost 4 bases and 4 bases, in that order; junction bases with no gene match: 7. CDR3 loop: CASSSGLGVSDTQYF. CDR3 DNA sequence: TGTGCCAGCAGCTCGGGACTAGGGGTGTCAGATACGCAGTATTTT.

This sequence joins TRBV19 and TRBJ2-5; unclear D gene. CDR3 length: 11 residues. Germline V CDR1 and CDR2: LNHDA, SQIVND (reference sequence). V was clipped by 11 bases and J by 9 bases, with 16 bases between them. CDR3 sequence (DNA): TGTGCCCCAAACGAAACATGGTCCCAGTACTTC. It encodes CAPNETWSQYF. The variable domain in full, completed from reference TRBV19 and TRBJ2-5, reads DGGITQSPKYLFRKEGQNVTLSCEQNLNHDAMYWYRQDPGQGLRLIYYSQIVNDFQKGDIAEGYSVSREKKESFPLTVTSAQKNPTAFYLCAPNETWSQYFGPGTRLLVL.

This clone turned up a few times. The V gene is TRBV7-9, the J gene TRBJ2-7; 7 nucleotides agree with TRBD2. The germline gives CDR1 SEHNR, CDR2 FQNEAQ (reference sequence). The CDR3 is 15 amino acids. Trimming removed 1 base from V and 5 bases from J; junction bases left unmatched: 8. The CDR3 nucleotides read TGTGCCAGCAGCTTAGAGGCGGGAGTAGTACACGAGCAGTACTTC. Encoded protein: CASSLEAGVVHEQYF. Based on the CDR3 plus reference TRBV7-9 and TRBJ2-7, the full variable domain is DTGVSQNPRHKITKRGQNVTFRCDPISEHNRLYWYRQTLGQGPEFLTYFQNEAQLEKSRLLSDRFSAERPKGSFSTLEIQRTEQGDSAMYLCASSLEAGVVHEQYFGPGTRLTVT.

This chain connects TRBV5-6 to TRBJ2-1; D not certain. Germline values: CDR1 SGHDT, CDR2 YYEEEE. With 2 bases removed from V and 5 bases from J, the gap between germline ends came to 5 bases. The CDR3 is made up of 12 amino acids. The CDR3 is CASSFPNNEQFF. The CDR3, as DNA: TGTGCCAGCAGCTTCCCCAACAATGAGCAGTTCTTC.

The chain combines TRBV5-4 with TRBJ1-1, with D unresolved. Between the trimmed V and J ends, which lost 2 bases and 2 bases, there was a span of 7 bases. Looked up from germline, CDR1 is SGHNT and CDR2 is YYREEE (reference sequence). The CDR3 is made up of 13 amino acids. CDR3 in amino acids: CASSFSENTEAFF. The DNA of the CDR3 is TGTGCCAGCAGCTTTAGTGAAAACACTGAAGCTTTCTTT.

The CDR3 nucleotides are TGTGCCAGCAGCCCATGGACAACTCCGAACACCGGGGAGCTGTTTTTT. As protein: CASSPWTTPNTGELFF. The V call is TRBV14, the J call TRBJ2-2, with a possible D match to TRBD1 (5 bases). CDR3 length: 16 residues. The V gene lost 4 bases and the J gene lost 0 bases, with 12 bases spanning the gap. Germline V gene sequence: CDR1 SGHDN, CDR2 FVKESK.

The chain has TRBV7-8 and TRBJ2-3; 10 bases map to TRBD2. The CDR3 length is 16 residues. Trimming took 5 bases from V and 4 from J; bases not matched to a gene: 9. Germline-derived CDR1 and CDR2 are SGHVS and FQNEAQ. The CDR3 is CASSIPPGLASDTQYF. DNA of the CDR3: TGTGCCAGCAGCATCCCTCCGGGACTAGCGTCAGATACGCAGTATTTT.

The chain employs TRBV15 and TRBJ2-1, with TRBD2 identical over 8 bases. The V gene end was trimmed by 1 base and the J gene end by 5 bases; junction bases not matched to a gene: 4. CDR1 and CDR2 from the germline V gene are LNHNV and YYDKDF (reference sequence). The CDR3 covers 15 residues. The CDR3 reads CATSRVFSGNNEQFF. The CDR3 coding sequence is TGTGCCACCAGCAGAGTTTTTAGCGGGAACAATGAGCAGTTCTTC.

This clone showed up just a few times. The chain joins TRBV7-9 to TRBJ2-6; no definite D call. The CDR3 contains 16 residues. Germline CDR1 reads SEHNR; CDR2 reads FQNEAQ (reference sequence). V gave up 5 bases and J gave up 0 bases, with 11 bases separating them. The DNA for the CDR3 is TGTGCCAGCAGCCACCTAAGCCTCTCTGGGGCCAACGTCCTGACTTTC. Residues: CASSHLSLSGANVLTF.

This clone was counted between two and nine times. This chain connects TRBV2 to TRBJ1-1; no definite D call. This CDR3 region has 14 residues. CDR1 is SNHLY, CDR2 FYNNEI, per germline. V was cut by 7 bases and J by 0 bases, with 12 bases left in between. The CDR3 spells CASTMTNMNTEAFF. The CDR3 nucleotides read TGTGCCAGCACCATGACAAACATGAACACTGAAGCTTTCTTT.

The chain uses TRBV30 and TRBJ1-5; no reliable D call. The CDR3 runs to 13 residues. Per the germline V gene, CDR1 is GTSNPN and CDR2 is SVGIG (reference sequence). Trimming stripped 1 base from V and 3 bases from J, with 7 bases between. CDR3 bases: TGTGCCTGGAGTGCCGACAACAATCAGCCCCAGCATTTT. Encoded protein: CAWSADNNQPQHF.

This clone was observed a few times. The rearrangement joins TRBV13 to TRBJ1-1, with D unclear. Trimming took 6 bases from V and 7 from J, leaving 12 bases between them. The CDR3 has 12 residues. The V gene's germline CDR1 is PRHDT and CDR2 FYEKMQ (reference sequence). The CDR3 is CASSSQRVEAFF. Written as DNA, the CDR3 is TGTGCCAGCAGTTCCCAGAGGGTTGAAGCTTTCTTT.

The V and J genes are TRBV27 and TRBJ1-5, with D unclear. The CDR3 spans 16 residues. Per germline, CDR1 MNHEY and CDR2 SMNVEV (reference sequence). The V end was cut by 4 bases, the J end by 9 bases, with 22 bases between. CDR3 region: CASSYWVQEAPGPQHF. The CDR3 DNA reads TGTGCCAGCAGTTATTGGGTCCAGGAGGCCCCAGGGCCCCAGCATTTT.

V gene TRBV7-9 combines with J gene TRBJ2-4; D not resolved. Germline CDR1 is SEHNR and CDR2 is FQNEAQ (reference sequence). Trimming stripped 3 bases from V and 2 bases from J, with 11 bases between. The CDR3 is made up of 15 amino acids. CDR3 DNA sequence: TGTGCCAGCAGCTTTTTTCCAGATACCAAAAACATTCAGTACTTC. It specifies CASSFFPDTKNIQYF.

The chain uses TRBV30 and TRBJ2-7; the match to TRBD1 covers 8 bases. The length of the CDR3 is 12 residues. Germline trimming cut 7 bases from V and 3 bases from J; bases unmatched to any gene: 5. Per the germline V gene, CDR1 is GTSNPN and CDR2 is SVGIG (reference sequence). CDR3 coding DNA: TGTGCCTCCCGGGACAGGTTCTACGAGCAGTACTTC. Translation: CASRDRFYEQYF. Together with reference TRBV30 and TRBJ2-7, the CDR3 gives the full variable domain: SQTIHQWPATLVQPVGSPLSLECTVEGTSNPNLYWYRQAAGRGLQLLFYSVGIGQISSEVPQNLSASRPQDRQFILSSKKLLLSDSGFYLCASRDRFYEQYFGPGTRLTVT.

J is TRBJ1-2 and V is TRBV28; D unresolved. V was clipped by 4 bases and J by 4 bases, with 7 bases between them. The CDR3 contains 12 residues. In germline, CDR1 is MDHEN, CDR2 SYDVKM. The CDR3 region has the DNA TGTGCCAGCAGTTCGGACTTCTATGGCTACACCTTC. Protein: CASSSDFYGYTF.

This clone was picked up a small number of times. The rearrangement joins TRBV5-1 to TRBJ2-3, with 7 bases aligning to TRBD2. CDR3 length equals 16 residues. Germline CDR1 SGHRS, CDR2 YFSETQ. V lost 4 bases, J lost 1 base, and 9 bases stayed unmatched. CDR3 sequence reads: CASSPGFTSGTDTQYF. The CDR3 coding sequence is TGCGCCAGCAGCCCTGGCTTCACTAGCGGCACAGATACGCAGTATTTT.

This clone was found a few times. The rearrangement links TRBV6-6 to TRBJ1-5; TRBD1 is a possible D gene (5 bases). The germline V gene has CDR1 MNHNY and CDR2 SVGAGI (reference sequence). Deletions cut 4 bases from V and 15 bases from J, with 19 bases between. The CDR3 runs 13 residues. The chain's CDR3 is CASSSGGGLAVHF. DNA for the CDR3: TGTGCCAGCAGTTCCGGGGGGGGATTAGCGGTGCATTTT.

This clone occurred a few times. Other DNA sequences of this sample code for an identical CDR3. This chain connects TRBV30 to TRBJ1-5, with 7 bases aligning to TRBD1. V trimming: 2 bases; J trimming: 6 bases; junction bases outside the gene matches: 4. There are 13 residues in the CDR3. Per the germline V gene, CDR1 is GTSNPN and CDR2 is SVGIG (reference sequence). CDR3 bases: TGTGCCTGGAGTAGGCAGGGGGGTCAGCCCCAGCATTTT. It is translated as CAWSRQGGQPQHF.